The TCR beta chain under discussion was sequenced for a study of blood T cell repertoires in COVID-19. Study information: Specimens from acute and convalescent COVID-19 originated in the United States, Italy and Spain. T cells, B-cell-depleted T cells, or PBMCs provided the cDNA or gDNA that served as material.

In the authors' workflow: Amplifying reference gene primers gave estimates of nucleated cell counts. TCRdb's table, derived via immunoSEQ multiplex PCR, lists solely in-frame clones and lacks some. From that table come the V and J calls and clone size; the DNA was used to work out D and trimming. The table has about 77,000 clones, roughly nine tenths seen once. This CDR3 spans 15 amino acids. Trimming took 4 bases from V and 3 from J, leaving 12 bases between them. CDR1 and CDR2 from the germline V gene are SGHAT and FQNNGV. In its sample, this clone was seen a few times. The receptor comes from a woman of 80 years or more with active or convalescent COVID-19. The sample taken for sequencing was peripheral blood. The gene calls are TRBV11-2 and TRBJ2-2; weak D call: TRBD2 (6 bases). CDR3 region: CASSSRRGDTGELFF. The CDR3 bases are TGTGCCAGCAGCTCTCGGCGGGGCGACACCGGGGAGCTGTTTTTT.